The 27 T cell receptor beta chains below all came from one sample that was sequenced in a study of cytomegalovirus exposure and HLA in healthy donors. Primers for the PCR totalled 60 Vbeta and 13 Jbeta. Assay: immunoSEQ multiplex PCR; the TCRdb copy retains only in-frame clones and omits some. The sample holds 150,000 to 200,000 clones, around 86% seen once. The material sequenced was PBMCs. These receptors originate from a man aged 45-60 years in good health and CMV-seropositive.

This chain joins TRBV5-1 and TRBJ2-7; the D is unclear. The CDR3 length is 11 residues. CDR1 and CDR2 from the germline V gene are SGHRS and YFSETQ. Deletions cut 4 bases from V and 2 bases from J, with 4 bases between. The CDR3 protein is CASSATYEQYF. The CDR3 DNA follows: TGCGCCAGCAGCGCTACCTACGAGCAGTACTTC.

The J gene is TRBJ1-1, the V gene TRBV28; 8 bases are shared with TRBD1. This CDR3 region has 12 residues. With 5 bases clipped from V and 7 bases from J, the junction kept 3 bases outside the gene matches. Germline CDR1 is MDHEN and CDR2 is SYDVKM. DNA of the CDR3: TGTGCCAGCAGTATCGGGACAGGTGAAGCTTTCTTT. Amino acids: CASSIGTGEAFF.

The chain employs TRBV11-2 and TRBJ2-2; 8 bases are a match to TRBD1. The germline gives CDR1 SGHAT, CDR2 FQNNGV. Losses at the gene ends were 1 base for V and 6 bases for J; bases not matched to a gene: 7. This CDR3 is built from 16 residues. CDR3 loop: CASSLGDRFLPGELFF. Here the CDR3 DNA reads TGTGCCAGCAGCTTAGGGGACAGGTTCCTCCCCGGGGAGCTGTTTTTT.

This clone appeared a few times. The chain has TRBV7-3 and TRBJ2-2; 8 nucleotides align to TRBD1. CDR1 SGHTA and CDR2 FQGTGA come from the germline V gene. The CDR3 is 17 amino acids. The J segment lost 4 bases and the V segment lost 0 bases, leaving 7 bases of the junction unmatched. For the CDR3, the DNA is TGTGCCAGCAGCTTAACGCCCCAGGGGGCGAGCACCGGGGAGCTGTTTTTT. Amino acids: CASSLTPQGASTGELFF. The full variable domain, rest sourced from reference TRBV7-3 and TRBJ2-2, is GAGVSQTPSNKVTEKGKYVELRCDPISGHTALYWYRQSLGQGPEFLIYFQGTGAADDSGLPNDRFFAVRPEGSVSTLKIQRTERGDSAVYLCASSLTPQGASTGELFFGEGSRLTVL.

V is TRBV2 and J is TRBJ2-1; 10 positions match TRBD1. J was trimmed by 0 bases and V by 4 bases; bases with no gene match: 3. Germline V gives CDR1 SNHLY, CDR2 FYNNEI. The CDR3 is 16 residues long. The CDR3 loop is CASSGDRGHSYNEQFF. DNA for the CDR3: TGTGCCAGCAGTGGGGACAGGGGACACTCCTACAATGAGCAGTTCTTC.

V gene TRBV7-2 combines with J gene TRBJ2-1; D not resolved. There are 15 residues in the CDR3. V lost 2 bases to trimming and J lost 0 bases, with 8 bases between them. In germline, CDR1 is SGHTA, CDR2 FQGNSA. In DNA form, the CDR3 reads TGTGCCAGCAGCTTACGGGTGAGCTCCTACAATGAGCAGTTCTTC. As protein: CASSLRVSSYNEQFF.

J is TRBJ2-7 and V is TRBV29-1; D is possibly TRBD1 (6 bases). Germline CDR1 SQVTM, CDR2 ANQGSEA. This CDR3 spans 11 amino acids. V dropped 3 bases and J dropped 7 bases, with 10 bases sitting between them. CDR3 sequence (DNA): TGCAGCGTTGAGGCCAGGGGTGAGCAGTACTTC. Amino acids: CSVEARGEQYF.

The chain employs TRBV28 and TRBJ1-2, with D uncertain. Per the germline V gene, CDR1 is MDHEN and CDR2 is SYDVKM. V gave up 10 bases and J gave up 2 bases, with 17 bases separating them. CDR3 length: 14 residues. The CDR3 region is CAIESGSLNYGYTF. Here the CDR3 DNA reads TGTGCCATTGAATCCGGGAGTTTAAACTATGGCTACACCTTC.

The chain combines TRBV4-3 with TRBJ1-5; D is ambiguous. The CDR3 is 15 amino acids. CDR1 and CDR2 from the germline V gene are LGHNA and YSLEER. The V end was cut by 3 bases, the J end by 3 bases, with 12 bases between. This CDR3 reads CASSQVKGDNQPQHF. DNA of the CDR3: TGCGCCAGCAGCCAGGTAAAGGGAGACAATCAGCCCCAGCATTTT.

The chain has TRBV12-5 and TRBJ1-1; possible D gene TRBD1, 5 bases. The ends were cut back, 4 bases at V and 0 bases at J, with 6 bases in the middle. CDR3 length: 13 residues. CDR1 and CDR2 (germline): LGHNT, FRNRAP. CDR3 coding DNA: TGTGCTAGTGGTTGGGGGGTGAACACTGAAGCTTTCTTT. It codes for CASGWGVNTEAFF.

V gene TRBV7-2 combines with J gene TRBJ2-2, with D maybe TRBD2 (5 bases). This CDR3 has 14 amino acids. Germline CDR1 reads SGHTA; CDR2 reads FQGNSA. V lost 6 bases and J 7 bases, leaving 15 bases between the germline ends. CDR3 sequence reads: CASSSATGIGELFF. The CDR3 DNA sequence: TGTGCCAGCAGTTCTGCGACGGGGATCGGGGAGCTGTTTTTT.

This rearrangement joins TRBV7-9 to TRBJ2-5, with TRBD1 matching over 9 bases. Unmatched junction bases numbered 5, after V lost 5 bases and J lost 4 bases. This CDR3 is 14 amino acids long. Germline V gene lookup returns CDR1 SEHNR and CDR2 FQNEAQ (reference sequence). The CDR3 coding sequence is TGTGCCAGCAGCATAACAGGGGGCCCAGAGACCCAGTACTTC. Its protein is CASSITGGPETQYF.

This chain uses TRBV4-2 with TRBJ1-2, with 8 bases lining up with TRBD1. V lost 3 bases and J lost 5; bases outside the gene matches: 14. The CDR3 is 17 residues long. Germline lookup yields CDR1 LGHNA and CDR2 YNFKEQ. The CDR3 here is CASSQSQGQGAWYGYTF. The CDR3 DNA reads TGTGCCAGCAGCCAGTCTCAAGGTCAGGGGGCCTGGTATGGCTACACCTTC.

The chain has TRBV15 and TRBJ1-2; 10 bases fit TRBD1. The ends lost 3 bases at V and 7 bases at J; junction bases unmatched: 5. The CDR3 extends over 14 amino acids. Per germline, CDR1 LNHNV and CDR2 YYDKDF (reference sequence). As DNA, the CDR3 is TGTGCCACCAGCAGGTCGGGACAGGGGATTGGCTACACCTTC. This gives the protein CATSRSGQGIGYTF.

As to this clone: The junction and the germline gene differ at one end; a read error may be behind it. This sequence joins TRBV7-9 and TRBJ1-1; D uncertain. This CDR3 is built from 12 residues. Germline CDR1 is SEHNR and CDR2 is FQNEAQ (reference sequence). Written as DNA, the CDR3 is TGTTCCAGCAGCTTAGTCAGAACTGAAGCTTTCTTT. This sequence encodes CSSSLVRTEAFF.

This clone came up a few times. The J gene is TRBJ2-4, the V gene TRBV4-1, with TRBD2 matching over 9 bases. CDR1 is MGHRA and CDR2 is YSYEKL in the germline V gene. CDR3 length equals 17 residues. The J segment lost 6 bases and the V segment lost 3 bases, leaving 12 bases of the junction unmatched. The CDR3 sequence is CASSQEKGGREGNIQYF. The CDR3 DNA sequence: TGCGCCAGCAGCCAGGAAAAGGGAGGGCGGGAGGGAAACATTCAGTACTTC.

This chain links TRBV2 with TRBJ2-7, with 8 bases aligning to TRBD2. From germline, CDR1 is SNHLY and CDR2 FYNNEI. V lost 8 bases, J lost 4 bases, and 13 bases stayed unmatched. CDR3 length: 15 residues. The CDR3 coding sequence is TGTGCCAGCTACCGGGGGGGTGCAGGTCTTTACGAGCAGTACTTC. Translating gives CASYRGGAGLYEQYF.

The rearrangement joins TRBV7-9 to TRBJ2-5; TRBD2 is a possible D gene (6 bases). This CDR3 spans 16 amino acids. Germline CDR1 SEHNR, CDR2 FQNEAQ (reference sequence). V lost 0 bases, J lost 2 bases, and 13 bases lay in between. The CDR3 here is CASSLALFGGQETQYF. DNA for the CDR3: TGTGCCAGCAGCTTAGCCCTCTTCGGGGGACAAGAGACCCAGTACTTC.

About this clone: The same CDR3 also results from other DNA sequences found in this sample. The chain combines TRBV5-4 with TRBJ2-6; D gene unclear. CDR1 and CDR2 (germline): SGHNT, YYREEE (reference sequence). The CDR3 is 16 residues long. With 0 bases removed from V and 1 base from J, the gap between germline ends came to 8 bases. DNA of the CDR3: TGTGCCAGCAGCTTGGGACATCTATCTGGGGCCAACGTCCTGACTTTC. It yields the protein CASSLGHLSGANVLTF.

There are a few counts of this clone. The gene calls are TRBV18 and TRBJ2-7; D might be TRBD1 (7 bases). Looked up from germline, CDR1 is KGHSH and CDR2 is LQKENI. Trimming shortened V by 0 bases and J by 5 bases, and 20 bases separated the two germline ends. CDR3 length: 17 amino acids. CDR3 sequence (DNA): TGTGCCAGCTCACCACCGACTGTTGGCAGGGGGAGGAACGAGCAGTACTTC. Amino acids: CASSPPTVGRGRNEQYF.

The chain combines TRBV7-9 with TRBJ1-1; 9 bases are a match to TRBD1. CDR3 length equals 16 residues. The trim removed 1 base at V and 2 bases at J, leaving 5 bases unmatched. The germline gives CDR1 SEHNR, CDR2 FQNEAQ (reference sequence). The CDR3 region is CASSLDGTGTNTEAFF. CDR3 nucleotides: TGTGCCAGCAGCTTAGATGGGACAGGGACCAACACTGAAGCTTTCTTT.

This clone was seen once. The rearrangement joins TRBV6-5 to TRBJ2-4; 10 bases are a match to TRBD1. J was trimmed by 4 bases and V by 4 bases; bases with no gene match: 7. CDR3 length: 16 residues. Per the germline V gene, CDR1 is MNHEY and CDR2 is SVGAGI. CDR3 sequence (DNA): TGTGCCAGCAGTTCCTGGACAGGGGGTAGAAAAAACATTCAGTACTTC. Amino acids: CASSSWTGGRKNIQYF.

This chain uses TRBV6-1 with TRBJ2-3, with 7 bases aligning to TRBD2. There are 18 residues in the CDR3. In germline, CDR1 is MNHNS, CDR2 SASEGT. With 4 bases clipped from V and 4 bases from J, the junction kept 17 bases outside the gene matches. CDR3 residues: CASSVRSGEGTVADTQYF. CDR3 coding DNA: TGTGCCAGCAGTGTCCGAAGCGGGGAAGGCACAGTCGCAGATACGCAGTATTTT.

This chain connects TRBV5-3 to TRBJ2-7, with TRBD2 matching over 8 bases. TRBV5-3 is marked as an open reading frame, function uncertain. The J segment lost 4 bases and the V segment lost 6 bases, leaving 12 bases of the junction unmatched. The CDR3 is made up of 15 amino acids. CDR3: CARTRWREDEYEQYF. CDR3 DNA sequence: TGTGCCAGAACCCGCTGGCGGGAGGATGAATACGAGCAGTACTTC.

The chain's CDR3 is CAWVSGSNSYNEQFF. The CDR3, as DNA: TGTGCCTGGGTTAGCGGGAGCAACTCCTACAATGAGCAGTTCTTC. V and J are TRBV30 and TRBJ2-1, with 9 nucleotides matching TRBD2. Trimming cost V 5 bases and J 0 bases; bases outside gene matches: 5. The CDR3 has 15 residues. Germline V gives CDR1 GTSNPN, CDR2 SVGIG (reference sequence).

This clone was seen only a few times. The chain combines TRBV28 with TRBJ2-5; 7 bases map to TRBD1. CDR1 MDHEN and CDR2 SYDVKM come from the germline V gene. This CDR3 comprises 16 residues. The V gene end was trimmed by 5 bases and the J gene end by 10 bases; junction bases not matched to a gene: 19. The CDR3 region has the DNA TGTGCCAGCAGTCCTCCCCTTTCCAGGGGGAAAGGGGGCCAGTACTTC. Protein: CASSPPLSRGKGGQYF. The full variable domain, its missing parts supplied by reference TRBV28 and TRBJ2-5, is DVKVTQSSRYLVKRTGEKVFLECVQDMDHENMFWYRQDPGLGLRLIYFSYDVKMKEKGDIPEGYSVSREKKERFSLILESASTNQTSMYLCASSPPLSRGKGGQYFGPGTRLLVL.

CDR3: CASGLRTGTGTNEQFF. For the CDR3, the DNA is TGTGCTAGTGGTTTGCGGACTGGGACAGGGACGAATGAGCAGTTCTTC. This sequence joins TRBV12-5 and TRBJ2-1, with 9 bases that match TRBD1. The trim removed 2 bases at V and 7 bases at J, leaving 9 bases unmatched. This CDR3 comprises 16 residues. Per germline, CDR1 LGHNT and CDR2 FRNRAP.